The TCR beta chain described here comes from a study of metastatic and nonmetastatic thyroid tumors. TCRdb recomputed clones from the PCR reads via MiXCR. Seen here are about 11,000 clones, around 30% observed once, and the top ten hold around 16%. Each patient came to thyroid surgery without any prior treatment (of any kind). The receptor's source is a female donor with papillary thyroid cancer or a benign thyroid nodule (not recorded which). Some clones in this sample may be carry-over from other donors' samples. Sequenced input: tumor tissue.

CDR3 sequence (DNA): TGCAGTGCTAGACCGACAGCATCTTACTATGGCTACACCTTC. Its translation: CSARPTASYYGYTF. This sequence joins TRBV20-1 and TRBJ1-2; D might be TRBD1 (5 bases). Trimming took 2 bases from V and 3 from J, leaving 13 bases between them. CDR1 DFQATT and CDR2 SNEGSKA come from the germline V gene (reference sequence). The CDR3 is 14 amino acids.